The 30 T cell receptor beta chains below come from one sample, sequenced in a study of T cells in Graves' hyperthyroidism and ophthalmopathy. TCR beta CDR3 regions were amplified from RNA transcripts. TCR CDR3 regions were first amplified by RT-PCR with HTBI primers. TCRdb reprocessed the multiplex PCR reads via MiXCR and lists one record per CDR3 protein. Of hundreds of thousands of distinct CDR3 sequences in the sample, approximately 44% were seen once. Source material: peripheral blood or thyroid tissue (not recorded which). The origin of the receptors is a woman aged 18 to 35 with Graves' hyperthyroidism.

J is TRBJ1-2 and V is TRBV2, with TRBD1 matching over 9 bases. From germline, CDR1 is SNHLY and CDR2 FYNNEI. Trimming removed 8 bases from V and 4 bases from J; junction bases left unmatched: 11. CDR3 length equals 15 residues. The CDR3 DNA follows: TGTGCCAGCTTCCCCCACGGACAGGGGCCCTATGGCTACACCTTC. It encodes CASFPHGQGPYGYTF.

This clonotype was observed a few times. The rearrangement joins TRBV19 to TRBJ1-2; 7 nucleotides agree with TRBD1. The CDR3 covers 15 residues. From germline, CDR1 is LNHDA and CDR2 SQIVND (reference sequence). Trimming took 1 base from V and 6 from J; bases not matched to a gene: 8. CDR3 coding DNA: TGTGCCAGTAGTATAGTGTACGGGCAGGGGGATGGCTACACCTTC. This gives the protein CASSIVYGQGDGYTF.

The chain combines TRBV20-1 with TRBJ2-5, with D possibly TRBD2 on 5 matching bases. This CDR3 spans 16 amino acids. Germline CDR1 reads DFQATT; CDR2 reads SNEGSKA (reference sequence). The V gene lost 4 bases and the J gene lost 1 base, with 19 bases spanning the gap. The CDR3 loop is CSAKALMRAPQETQYF. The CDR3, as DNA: TGCAGTGCTAAGGCTCTGATGCGGGCCCCCCAAGAGACCCAGTACTTC.

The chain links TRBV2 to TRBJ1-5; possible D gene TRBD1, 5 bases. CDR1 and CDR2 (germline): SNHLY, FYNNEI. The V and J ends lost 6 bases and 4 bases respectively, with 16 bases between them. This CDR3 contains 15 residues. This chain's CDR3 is CASSQPGRNNQPQHF. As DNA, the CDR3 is TGTGCCAGCAGCCAGCCGGGACGGAATAATCAGCCCCAGCATTTT. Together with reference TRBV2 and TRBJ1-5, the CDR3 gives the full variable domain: EPEVTQTPSHQVTQMGQEVILRCVPISNHLYFYWYRQILGQKVEFLVSFYNNEISEKSEIFDDQFSVERPDGSNFTLKIRSTKLEDSAMYFCASSQPGRNNQPQHFGDGTRLSIL.

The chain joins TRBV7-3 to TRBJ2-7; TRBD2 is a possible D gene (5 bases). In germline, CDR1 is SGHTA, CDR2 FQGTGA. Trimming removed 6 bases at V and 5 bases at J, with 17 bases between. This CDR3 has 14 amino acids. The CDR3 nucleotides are TGTGCCAGCAGTTACCTGGCTAGCCAACACGAGCAGTACTTC. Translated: CASSYLASQHEQYF.

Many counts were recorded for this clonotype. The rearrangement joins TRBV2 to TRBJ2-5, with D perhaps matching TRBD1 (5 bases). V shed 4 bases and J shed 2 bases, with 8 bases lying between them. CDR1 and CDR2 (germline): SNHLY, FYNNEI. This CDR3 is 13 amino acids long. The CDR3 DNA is TGTGCCAGCAGTGCTGACAGTCAAGAGACCCAGTACTTC. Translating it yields CASSADSQETQYF.

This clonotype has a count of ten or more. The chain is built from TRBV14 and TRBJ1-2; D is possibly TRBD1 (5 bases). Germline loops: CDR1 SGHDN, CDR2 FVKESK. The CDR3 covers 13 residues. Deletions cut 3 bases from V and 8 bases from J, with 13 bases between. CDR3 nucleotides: TGTGCCAGCAGCCAGCAGGGAGTTTACGGCTACACCTTC. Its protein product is CASSQQGVYGYTF.

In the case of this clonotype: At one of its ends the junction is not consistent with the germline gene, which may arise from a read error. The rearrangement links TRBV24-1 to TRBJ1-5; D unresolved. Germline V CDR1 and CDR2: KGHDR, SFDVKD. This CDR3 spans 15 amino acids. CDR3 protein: CASSYPGPSNQPQHF. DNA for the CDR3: TGTGCCAGCAGTTACCCCGGGCCAAGCAATCAGCCCCAGCATTTT.

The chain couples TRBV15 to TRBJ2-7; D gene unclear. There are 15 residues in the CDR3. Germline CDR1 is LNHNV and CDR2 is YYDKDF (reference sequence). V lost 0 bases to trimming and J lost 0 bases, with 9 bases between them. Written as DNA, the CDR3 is TGTGCCACCAGCAGAGACCCTCGGAGCTCCTACGAGCAGTACTTC. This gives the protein CATSRDPRSSYEQYF.

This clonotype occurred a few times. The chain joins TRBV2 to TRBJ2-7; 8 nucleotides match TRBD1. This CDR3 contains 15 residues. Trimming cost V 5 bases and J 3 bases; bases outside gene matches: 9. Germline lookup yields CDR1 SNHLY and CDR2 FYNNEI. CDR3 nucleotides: TGTGCCAGCAGTCGCCCGGGACAGGCTCTCTACGAGCAGTACTTC. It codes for CASSRPGQALYEQYF.

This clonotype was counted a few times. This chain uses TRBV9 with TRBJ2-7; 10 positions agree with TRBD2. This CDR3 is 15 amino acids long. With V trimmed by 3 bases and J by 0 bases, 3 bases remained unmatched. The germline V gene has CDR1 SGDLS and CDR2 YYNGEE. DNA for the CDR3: TGTGCCAGCAGCGCCGCTAGCGGGAGCTCCTACGAGCAGTACTTC. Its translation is CASSAASGSSYEQYF.

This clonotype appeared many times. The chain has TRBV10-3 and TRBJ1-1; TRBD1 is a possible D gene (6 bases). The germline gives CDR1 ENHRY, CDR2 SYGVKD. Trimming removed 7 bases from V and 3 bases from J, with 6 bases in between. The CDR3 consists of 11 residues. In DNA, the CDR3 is TGTGCCATCAAGGGGGACACTGAAGCTTTCTTT. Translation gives CAIKGDTEAFF.

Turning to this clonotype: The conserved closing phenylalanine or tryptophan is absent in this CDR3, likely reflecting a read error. The DNA of the CDR3 is TGTGCCAGCAGCTTAGATGGCGGGACAGTCTATGGCTACACCCTC. The encoded protein is CASSLDGGTVYGYTL. This chain uses TRBV5-4 with TRBJ1-2; 7 bases map to TRBD1. Germline lookup yields CDR1 SGHNT and CDR2 YYREEE (reference sequence). V lost 2 bases, J lost 4 bases, and 8 bases stayed unmatched. CDR3 length equals 15 residues.

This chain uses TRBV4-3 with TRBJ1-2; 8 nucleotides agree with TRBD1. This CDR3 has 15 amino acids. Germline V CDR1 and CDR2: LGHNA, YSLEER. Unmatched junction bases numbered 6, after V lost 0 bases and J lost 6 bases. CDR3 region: CASSQERRTGNGYTF. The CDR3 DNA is TGCGCCAGCAGCCAAGAGAGGAGGACAGGGAATGGCTACACCTTC.

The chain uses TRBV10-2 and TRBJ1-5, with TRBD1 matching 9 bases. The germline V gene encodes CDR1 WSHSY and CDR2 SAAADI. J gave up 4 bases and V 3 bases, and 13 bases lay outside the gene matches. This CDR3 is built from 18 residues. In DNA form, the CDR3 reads TGCGCCAGCAGTGAAATAATGCATTGGGACAGGGAGAATCAGCCCCAGCATTTT. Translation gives CASSEIMHWDRENQPQHF.

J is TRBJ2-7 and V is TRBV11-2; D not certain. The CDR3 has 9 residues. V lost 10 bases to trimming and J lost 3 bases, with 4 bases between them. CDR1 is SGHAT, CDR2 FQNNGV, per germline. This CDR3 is CANIYEQYF. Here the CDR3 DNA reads TGTGCCAACATCTACGAGCAGTACTTC.

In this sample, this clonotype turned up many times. The CDR3 DNA reads as TGCACCCTGCGTGGGGTCTATGGCTACACCTTC. The encoded protein is CTLRGVYGYTF. The chain has TRBV29-1 and TRBJ1-2; D ambiguous. The CDR3 runs 11 residues. Germline CDR1 is SQVTM and CDR2 is ANQGSEA. The full variable domain, with the rest looked up from reference TRBV29-1 and TRBJ1-2, is SAVISQKPSRDICQRGTSLTIQCQVDSQVTMMFWYRQQPGQSLTLIATANQGSEATYESGFVIDKFPISRPNLTFSTLTVSNMSPEDSSIYLCTLRGVYGYTFGSGTRLTVV.

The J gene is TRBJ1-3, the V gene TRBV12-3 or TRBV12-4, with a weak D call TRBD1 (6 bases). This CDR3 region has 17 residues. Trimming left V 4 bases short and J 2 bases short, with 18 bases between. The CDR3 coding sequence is TGTGCCAGCAGTTCCTTCGCTCGACAGGAACCTGGAAACACCATATATTTT. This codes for CASSSFARQEPGNTIYF.

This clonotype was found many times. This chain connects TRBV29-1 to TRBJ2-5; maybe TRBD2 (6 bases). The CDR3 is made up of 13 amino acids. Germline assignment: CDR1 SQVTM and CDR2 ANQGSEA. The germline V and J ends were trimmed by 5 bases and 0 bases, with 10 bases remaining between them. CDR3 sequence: CSVLGGNQETQYF. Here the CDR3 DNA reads TGCAGCGTTCTTGGAGGGAACCAAGAGACCCAGTACTTC.

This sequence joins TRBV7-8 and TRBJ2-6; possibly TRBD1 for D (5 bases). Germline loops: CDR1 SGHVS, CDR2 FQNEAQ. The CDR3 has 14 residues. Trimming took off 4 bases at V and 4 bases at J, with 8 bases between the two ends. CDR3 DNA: TGTGCCAGCAGCTCAGGGCTAGGGGCCAACGTCCTGACTTTC. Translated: CASSSGLGANVLTF.

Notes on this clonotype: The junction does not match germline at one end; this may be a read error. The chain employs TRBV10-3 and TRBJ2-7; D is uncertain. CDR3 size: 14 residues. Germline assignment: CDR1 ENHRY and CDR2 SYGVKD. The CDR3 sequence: CASSSTPRSYEQYF. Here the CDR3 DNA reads TGTGCCAGCAGTTCAACTCCTAGATCCTACGAGCAGTACTTC.

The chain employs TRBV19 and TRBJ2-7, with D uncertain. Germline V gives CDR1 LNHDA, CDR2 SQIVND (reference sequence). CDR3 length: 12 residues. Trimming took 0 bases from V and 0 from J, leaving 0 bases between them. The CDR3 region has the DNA TGTGCCAGTAGTATAGACTCCTACGAGCAGTACTTC. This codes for CASSIDSYEQYF.

In DNA, the CDR3 is TGTGCCAGTAGTGTCGGGACAGCGGAGAACGTCCTGACTTTC. Protein sequence: CASSVGTAENVLTF. The rearrangement links TRBV19 to TRBJ2-6, with 7 nucleotides matching TRBD1. Trimming took 5 bases from V and 10 from J; bases not matched to a gene: 8. This CDR3 has 14 amino acids. From germline, CDR1 is LNHDA and CDR2 SQIVND (reference sequence). Drawing the rest from reference TRBV19 and TRBJ2-6, the complete variable domain is DGGITQSPKYLFRKEGQNVTLSCEQNLNHDAMYWYRQDPGQGLRLIYYSQIVNDFQKGDIAEGYSVSREKKESFPLTVTSAQKNPTAFYLCASSVGTAENVLTFGAGSRLTVL.

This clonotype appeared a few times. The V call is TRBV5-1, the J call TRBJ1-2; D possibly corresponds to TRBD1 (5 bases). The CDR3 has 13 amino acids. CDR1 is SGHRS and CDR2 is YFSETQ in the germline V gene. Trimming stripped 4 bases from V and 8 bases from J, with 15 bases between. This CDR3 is CASSENQGEGYTF. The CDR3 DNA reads TGCGCCAGCAGCGAGAATCAGGGTGAGGGCTACACCTTC.

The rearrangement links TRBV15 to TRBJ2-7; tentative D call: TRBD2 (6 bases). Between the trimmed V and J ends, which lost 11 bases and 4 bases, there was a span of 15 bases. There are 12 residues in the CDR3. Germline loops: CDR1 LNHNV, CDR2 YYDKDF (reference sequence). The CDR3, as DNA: TGTGCCCCCGCGGGGATCGGTTACGAGCAGTACTTC. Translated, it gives CAPAGIGYEQYF.

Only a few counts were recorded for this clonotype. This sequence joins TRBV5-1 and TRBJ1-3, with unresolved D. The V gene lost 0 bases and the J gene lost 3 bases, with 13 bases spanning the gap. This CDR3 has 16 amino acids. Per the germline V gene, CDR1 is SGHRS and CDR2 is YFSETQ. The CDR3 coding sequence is TGCGCCAGCAGCTTGGCCGGGCCGGCGCTTGGAAACACCATATATTTT. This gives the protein CASSLAGPALGNTIYF.

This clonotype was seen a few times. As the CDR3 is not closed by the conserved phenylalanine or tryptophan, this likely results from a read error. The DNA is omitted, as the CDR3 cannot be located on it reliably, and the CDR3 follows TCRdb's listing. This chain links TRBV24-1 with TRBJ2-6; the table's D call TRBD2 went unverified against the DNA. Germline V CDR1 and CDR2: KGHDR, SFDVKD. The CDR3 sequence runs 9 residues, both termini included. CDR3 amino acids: CATQGLADA.

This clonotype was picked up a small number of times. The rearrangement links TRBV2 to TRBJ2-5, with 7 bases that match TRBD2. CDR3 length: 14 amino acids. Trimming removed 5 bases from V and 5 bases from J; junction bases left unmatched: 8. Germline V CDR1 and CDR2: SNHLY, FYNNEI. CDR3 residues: CASSSGGSGETQYF. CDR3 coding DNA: TGTGCCAGCAGTTCCGGCGGGAGCGGGGAGACCCAGTACTTC.

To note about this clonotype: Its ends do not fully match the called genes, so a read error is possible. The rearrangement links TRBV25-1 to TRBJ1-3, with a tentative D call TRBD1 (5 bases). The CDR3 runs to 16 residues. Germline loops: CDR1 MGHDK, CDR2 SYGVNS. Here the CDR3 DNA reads TGTGCCAGCAGTGGAACCGGGACGGTCTCTGGAGACACCATATATTTT. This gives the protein CASSGTGTVSGDTIYF.

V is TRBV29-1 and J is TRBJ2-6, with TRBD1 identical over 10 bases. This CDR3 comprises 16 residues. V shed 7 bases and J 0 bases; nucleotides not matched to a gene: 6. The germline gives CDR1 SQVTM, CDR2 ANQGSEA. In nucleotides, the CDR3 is TGCAGCGCAGCCGGGACAGGGGACTCTGGGGCCAACGTCCTGACTTTC. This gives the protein CSAAGTGDSGANVLTF.